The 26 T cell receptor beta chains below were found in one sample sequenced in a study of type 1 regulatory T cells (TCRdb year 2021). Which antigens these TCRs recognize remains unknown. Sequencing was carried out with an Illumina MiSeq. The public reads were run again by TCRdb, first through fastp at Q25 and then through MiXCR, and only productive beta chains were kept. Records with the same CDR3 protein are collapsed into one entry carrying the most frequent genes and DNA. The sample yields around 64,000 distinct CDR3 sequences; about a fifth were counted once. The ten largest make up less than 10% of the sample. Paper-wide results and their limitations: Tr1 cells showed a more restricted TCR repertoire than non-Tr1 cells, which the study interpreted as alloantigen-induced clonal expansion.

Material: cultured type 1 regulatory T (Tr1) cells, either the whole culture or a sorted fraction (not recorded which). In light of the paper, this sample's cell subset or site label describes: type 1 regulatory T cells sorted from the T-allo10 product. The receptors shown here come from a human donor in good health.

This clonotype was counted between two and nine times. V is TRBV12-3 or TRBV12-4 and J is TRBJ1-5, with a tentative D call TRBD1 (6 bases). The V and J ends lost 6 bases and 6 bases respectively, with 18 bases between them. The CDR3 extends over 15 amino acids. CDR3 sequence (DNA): TGTGCCAGCAGGGGGGACGAGGGGGGCACTCAGCCCCAGCATTTT. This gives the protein CASRGDEGGTQPQHF.

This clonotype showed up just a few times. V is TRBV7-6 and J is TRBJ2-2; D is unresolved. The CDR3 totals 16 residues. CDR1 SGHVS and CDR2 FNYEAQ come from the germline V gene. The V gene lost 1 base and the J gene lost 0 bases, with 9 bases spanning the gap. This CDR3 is CASSLDLSANTGELFF. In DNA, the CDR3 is TGTGCCAGCAGCTTAGACCTCAGCGCGAACACCGGGGAGCTGTTTTTT. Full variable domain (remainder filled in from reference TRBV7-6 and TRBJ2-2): GAGVSQSPRYKVTKRGQDVALRCDPISGHVSLYWYRQALGQGPEFLTYFNYEAQQDKSGLPNDRFSAERPEGSISTLTIQRTEQRDSAMYRCASSLDLSANTGELFFGEGSRLTVL.

CDR3 residues: CASSLVPGPNTEAFF. The CDR3 DNA follows: TGCGCCAGCAGCTTGGTCCCGGGGCCCAACACTGAAGCTTTCTTT. The chain recombines TRBV5-1 with TRBJ1-1; TRBD1 might be the D (5 bases). CDR3 length: 15 amino acids. Germline CDR1 is SGHRS and CDR2 is YFSETQ. The V gene lost 0 bases and the J gene lost 2 bases, with 11 bases spanning the gap.

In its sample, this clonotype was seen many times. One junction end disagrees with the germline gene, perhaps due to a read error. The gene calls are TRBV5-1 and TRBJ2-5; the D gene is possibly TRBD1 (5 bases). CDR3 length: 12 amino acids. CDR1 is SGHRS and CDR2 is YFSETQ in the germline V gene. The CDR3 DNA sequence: TGTGCCAGCAGCCCCCCAGGGGAGACCCAGTACTTC. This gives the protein CASSPPGETQYF.

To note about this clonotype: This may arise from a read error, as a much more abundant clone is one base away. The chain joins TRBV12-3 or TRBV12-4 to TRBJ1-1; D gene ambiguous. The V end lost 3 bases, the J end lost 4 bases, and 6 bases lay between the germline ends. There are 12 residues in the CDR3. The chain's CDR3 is CASSLGSTEAFF. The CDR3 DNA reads TGTGCCAGCAGTTTGGGGAGCACTGAAGCTTTCTTT.

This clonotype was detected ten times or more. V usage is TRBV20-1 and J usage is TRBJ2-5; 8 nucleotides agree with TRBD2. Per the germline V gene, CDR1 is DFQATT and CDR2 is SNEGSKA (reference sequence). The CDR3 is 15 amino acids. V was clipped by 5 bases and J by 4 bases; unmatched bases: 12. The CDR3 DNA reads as TGCAGTGCTGGGCGGCAGCGGGAGTCAGGAGAGACCCAGTACTTC. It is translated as CSAGRQRESGETQYF.

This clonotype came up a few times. CDR3 sequence reads: CASSMSDGANVLTF. CDR3 in DNA: TGTGCCAGTAGTATGTCGGACGGGGCCAACGTCCTGACTTTC. V gene TRBV19 combines with J gene TRBJ2-6; D gene ambiguous. Germline V gene lookup returns CDR1 LNHDA and CDR2 SQIVND (reference sequence). V was pared by 3 bases and J by 4 bases, with 7 bases between. CDR3 size: 14 residues. Full variable domain (missing parts from reference TRBV19 and TRBJ2-6): DGGITQSPKYLFRKEGQNVTLSCEQNLNHDAMYWYRQDPGQGLRLIYYSQIVNDFQKGDIAEGYSVSREKKESFPLTVTSAQKNPTAFYLCASSMSDGANVLTFGAGSRLTVL.

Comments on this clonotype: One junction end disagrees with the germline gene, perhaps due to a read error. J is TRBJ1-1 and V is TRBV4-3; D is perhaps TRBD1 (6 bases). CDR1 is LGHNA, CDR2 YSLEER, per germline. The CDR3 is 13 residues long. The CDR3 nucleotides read TGCACCAGCAGCCAGGGACAGAACACTGAAGCTTTCTTT. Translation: CTSSQGQNTEAFF.

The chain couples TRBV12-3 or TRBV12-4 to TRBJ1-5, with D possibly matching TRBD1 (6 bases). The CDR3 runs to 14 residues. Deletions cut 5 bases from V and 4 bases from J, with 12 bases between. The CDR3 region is CASSRGGANQPQHF. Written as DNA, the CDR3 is TGTGCCAGCAGTCGCGGGGGGGCAAATCAGCCCCAGCATTTT.

CDR3 protein: CSASDQGQAFF. CDR3 DNA: TGCAGTGCTAGCGACCAGGGACAAGCTTTCTTT. The chain combines TRBV20-1 with TRBJ1-1; D may be TRBD1 (5 bases). V was clipped by 3 bases and J by 9 bases, with 11 bases between them. The germline V gene has CDR1 DFQATT and CDR2 SNEGSKA (reference sequence). This CDR3 region has 11 residues.

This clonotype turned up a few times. The CDR3 DNA sequence: TGTGCCAGCAGCTTCCAAGGGACAGGGCTCTACGAGCAGTACTTC. This sequence encodes CASSFQGTGLYEQYF. This chain uses TRBV7-2 with TRBJ2-7; 9 nucleotides match TRBD1. CDR3 length: 15 amino acids. Germline CDR1 is SGHTA and CDR2 is FQGNSA. The trim removed 3 bases at V and 3 bases at J, leaving 6 bases unmatched.

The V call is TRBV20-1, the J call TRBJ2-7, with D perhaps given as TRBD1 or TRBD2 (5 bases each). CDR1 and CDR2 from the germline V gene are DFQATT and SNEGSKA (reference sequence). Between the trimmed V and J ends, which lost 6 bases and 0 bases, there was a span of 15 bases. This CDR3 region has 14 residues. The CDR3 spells CSADPGRGSYEQYF. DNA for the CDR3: TGCAGTGCAGATCCGGGACGGGGCTCCTACGAGCAGTACTTC.

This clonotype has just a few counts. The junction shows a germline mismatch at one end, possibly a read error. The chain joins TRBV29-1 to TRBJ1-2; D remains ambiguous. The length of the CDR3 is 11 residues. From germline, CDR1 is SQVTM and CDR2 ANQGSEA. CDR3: CSVVSNNGYTF. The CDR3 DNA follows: TGCAGCGTTGTTTCTAACAATGGCTACACCTTC.

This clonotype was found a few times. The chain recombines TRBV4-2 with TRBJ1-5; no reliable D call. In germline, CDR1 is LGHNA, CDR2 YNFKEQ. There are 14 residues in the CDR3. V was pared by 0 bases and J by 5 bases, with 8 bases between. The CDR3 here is CASSQDKGYQPQHF. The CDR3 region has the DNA TGTGCCAGCAGCCAAGATAAGGGTTATCAGCCCCAGCATTTT.

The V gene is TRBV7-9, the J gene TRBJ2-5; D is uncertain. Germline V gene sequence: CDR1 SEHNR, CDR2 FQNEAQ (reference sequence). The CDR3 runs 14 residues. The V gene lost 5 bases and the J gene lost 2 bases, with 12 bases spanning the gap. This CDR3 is CASSRRSNQETQYF. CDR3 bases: TGTGCCAGCAGCCGACGGAGTAATCAAGAGACCCAGTACTTC. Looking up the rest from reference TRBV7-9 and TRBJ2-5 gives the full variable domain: DTGVSQNPRHKITKRGQNVTFRCDPISEHNRLYWYRQTLGQGPEFLTYFQNEAQLEKSRLLSDRFSAERPKGSFSTLEIQRTEQGDSAMYLCASSRRSNQETQYFGPGTRLLVL.

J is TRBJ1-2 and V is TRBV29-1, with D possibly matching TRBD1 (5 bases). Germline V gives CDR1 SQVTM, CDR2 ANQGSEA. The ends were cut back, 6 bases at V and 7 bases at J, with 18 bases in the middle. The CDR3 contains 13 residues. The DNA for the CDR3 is TGCAGCGTGCTGACAGCGTTGGTTGGTGGCTACACCTTC. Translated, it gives CSVLTALVGGYTF.

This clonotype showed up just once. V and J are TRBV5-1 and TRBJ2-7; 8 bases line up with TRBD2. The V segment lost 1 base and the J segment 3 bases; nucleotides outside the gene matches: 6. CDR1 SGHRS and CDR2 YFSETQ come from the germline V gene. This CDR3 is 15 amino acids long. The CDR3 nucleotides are TGCGCCAGCAGCTTGCGGGGGGGACCTGGCTACGAGCAGTACTTC. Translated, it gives CASSLRGGPGYEQYF.

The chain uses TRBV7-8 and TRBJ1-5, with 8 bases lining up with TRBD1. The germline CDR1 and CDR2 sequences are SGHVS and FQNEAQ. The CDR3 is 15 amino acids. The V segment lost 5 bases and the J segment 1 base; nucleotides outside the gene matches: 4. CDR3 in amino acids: CASSGRGPSNQPQHF. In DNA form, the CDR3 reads TGTGCCAGCAGCGGCAGGGGGCCAAGCAATCAGCCCCAGCATTTT.

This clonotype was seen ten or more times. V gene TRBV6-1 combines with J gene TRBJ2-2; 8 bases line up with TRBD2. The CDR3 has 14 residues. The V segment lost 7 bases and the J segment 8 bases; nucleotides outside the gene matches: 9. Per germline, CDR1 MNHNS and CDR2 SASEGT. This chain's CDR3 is CASTGTRVSGELFF. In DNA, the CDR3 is TGTGCCAGCACCGGGACTAGGGTTTCGGGGGAGCTGTTTTTT.

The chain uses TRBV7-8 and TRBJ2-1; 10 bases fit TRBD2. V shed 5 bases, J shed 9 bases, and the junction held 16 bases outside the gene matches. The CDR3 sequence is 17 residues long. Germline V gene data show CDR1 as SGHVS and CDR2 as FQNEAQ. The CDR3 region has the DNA TGTGCCAGCAGCCACTCGACAGCGGGAGGGCCTCGAATTGAGCAGTTCTTC. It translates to CASSHSTAGGPRIEQFF.

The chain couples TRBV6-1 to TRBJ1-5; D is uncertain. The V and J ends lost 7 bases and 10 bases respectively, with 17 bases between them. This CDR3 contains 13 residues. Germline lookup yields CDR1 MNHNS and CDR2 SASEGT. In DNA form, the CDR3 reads TGTGCCAGCACCACCGGTCTTTACTCACCCCAGCATTTT. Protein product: CASTTGLYSPQHF.

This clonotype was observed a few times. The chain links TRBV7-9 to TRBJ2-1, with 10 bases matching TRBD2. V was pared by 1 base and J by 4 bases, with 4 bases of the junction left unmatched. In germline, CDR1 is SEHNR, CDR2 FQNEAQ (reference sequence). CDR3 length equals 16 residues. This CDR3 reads CASSLVSSGSYNEQFF. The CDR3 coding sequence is TGTGCCAGCAGCTTAGTTTCTAGCGGGAGTTACAATGAGCAGTTCTTC.

The DNA of the CDR3 is TGCGCCAGCAGCTCTCTGGGCGTTGCAGATACGCAGTATTTT. This sequence encodes CASSSLGVADTQYF. The chain employs TRBV5-1 and TRBJ2-3; D unresolved. The CDR3 loop spans 14 amino acids. Germline lookup yields CDR1 SGHRS and CDR2 YFSETQ. Trimming took 3 bases from V and 4 from J, leaving 12 bases between them.

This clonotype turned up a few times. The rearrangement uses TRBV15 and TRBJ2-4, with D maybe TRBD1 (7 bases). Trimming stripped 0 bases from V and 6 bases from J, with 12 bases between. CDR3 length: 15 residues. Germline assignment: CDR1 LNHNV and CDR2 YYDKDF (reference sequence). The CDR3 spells CATSRDAGGGNIQYF. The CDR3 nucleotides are TGTGCCACCAGCAGAGATGCAGGGGGAGGAAACATTCAGTACTTC.

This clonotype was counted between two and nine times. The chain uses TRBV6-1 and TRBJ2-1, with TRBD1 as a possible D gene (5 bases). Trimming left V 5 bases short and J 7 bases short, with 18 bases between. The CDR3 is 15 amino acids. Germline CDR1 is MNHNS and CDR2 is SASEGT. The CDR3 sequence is CASSLDARVGNEQFF. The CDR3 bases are TGTGCCAGCAGTTTAGACGCCAGGGTGGGTAATGAGCAGTTCTTC.

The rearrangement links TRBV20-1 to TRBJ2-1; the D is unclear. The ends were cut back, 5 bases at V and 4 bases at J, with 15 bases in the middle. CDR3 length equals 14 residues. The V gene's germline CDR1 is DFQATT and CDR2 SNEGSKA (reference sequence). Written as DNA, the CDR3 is TGCAGTGCTGGAAAACTCGGGCCTTACAATGAGCAGTTCTTC. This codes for CSAGKLGPYNEQFF.